This T cell receptor (beta chain) is from a study of blood T cell repertoires in COVID-19. Turning to the study itself: PBMCs, B-cell-depleted T cells, or T cells provided the cDNA or gDNA that made up the material.

Per the study methods: Nucleated cell counts were estimated from reference gene primer amplification. Using immunoSEQ multiplex PCR, the repertoire was profiled, and TCRdb retains in-frame clones only, with some absent. V, J and clone size derive from that table, while D and trimming were established from the DNA sequence. The profile shows over 300,000 clones, roughly nine tenths of them singletons. Germline CDR1 is LGHNA and CDR2 is YNFKEQ. The CDR3 extends over 17 amino acids. V lost 3 bases, J lost 10 bases, and 16 bases stayed unmatched. The source is a man aged 18 to 29 who had recovered from COVID-19. V gene TRBV4-2 combines with J gene TRBJ2-1; 9 nucleotides line up with TRBD2. Sequenced input: peripheral blood. This CDR3 reads CASSHNARAGGFLEQFF. For the CDR3, the DNA is TGTGCCAGCAGCCATAATGCCCGAGCGGGGGGATTCCTCGAGCAGTTCTTC.